This T cell receptor beta chain was captured by sequencing in a study of blood T cell repertoires in COVID-19. The cohort comprised adults aged 18 to 89 years residing in around 25 US areas. Each participant's cohort was designated according to participant-reported clinical history. Original methodology: Estimated nucleated cell counts came from reference gene primer amplification. TCRdb's table, derived via immunoSEQ multiplex PCR, lists solely in-frame clones and lacks some. That table furnishes V, J and clone size, whereas the DNA furnished D and trimming. The sample carries just over 300,000 clones, roughly 89% recorded once. Germline loops: CDR1 LGHNA, CDR2 YNFKEQ. This CDR3 contains 15 residues. Trimming took 1 base from V and 5 from J, leaving 14 bases between them.

V is TRBV4-2 and J is TRBJ1-2, with unresolved D. The sample consisted of PBMCs or T cells enriched from blood (not recorded which). The sequence derives from a woman aged 18-29 years who had recovered from COVID-19. CDR3 DNA: TGTGCCAGCAGCCAAGGAGACACGGCTCATTATGGCTACACCTTC. Translation: CASSQGDTAHYGYTF.